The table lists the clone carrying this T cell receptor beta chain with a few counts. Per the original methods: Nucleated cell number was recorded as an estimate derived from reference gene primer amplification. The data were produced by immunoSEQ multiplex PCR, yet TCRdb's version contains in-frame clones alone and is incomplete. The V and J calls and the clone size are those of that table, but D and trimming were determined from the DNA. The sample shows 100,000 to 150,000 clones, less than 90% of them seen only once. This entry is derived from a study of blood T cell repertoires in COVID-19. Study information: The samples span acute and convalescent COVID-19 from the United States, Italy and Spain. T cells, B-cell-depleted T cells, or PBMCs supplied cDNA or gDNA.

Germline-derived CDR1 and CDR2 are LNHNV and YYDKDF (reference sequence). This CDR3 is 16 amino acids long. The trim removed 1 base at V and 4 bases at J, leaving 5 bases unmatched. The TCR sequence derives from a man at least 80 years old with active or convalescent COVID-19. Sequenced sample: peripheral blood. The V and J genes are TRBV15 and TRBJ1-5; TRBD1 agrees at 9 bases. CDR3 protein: CATSRAGTGINQPQHF. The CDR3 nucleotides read TGTGCCACCAGCAGAGCTGGGACAGGGATTAATCAGCCCCAGCATTTT.